Each of the 25 T cell receptor beta chains below was sequenced from the same sample in a study of blood T cell repertoires in COVID-19. TCRdb keeps only in-frame clones here, not all; method: immunoSEQ multiplex PCR. This table has a few hundred thousand clones, 85% appearing once. Sequenced: peripheral blood. The origin of the receptors is a woman in her late teens or twenties with acute or convalescent COVID-19.

This chain uses TRBV6-6 with TRBJ2-5, with D uncertain. CDR1 is MNHNY, CDR2 SVGAGI, per germline (reference sequence). The CDR3 is 15 residues long. V shed 0 bases and J shed 2 bases, with 10 bases lying between them. The CDR3 nucleotides are TGTGCCAGCAGTTACTCGATACAGATACAAGAGACCCAGTACTTC. This encodes CASSYSIQIQETQYF.

This clone has just a few counts. The chain recombines TRBV5-8 with TRBJ2-5; TRBD2 aligns across 10 bases. Germline CDR1 SGHTS, CDR2 YDEGEE. This CDR3 region has 14 residues. Trimming at V came to 4 bases and at J to 3 bases, leaving 3 bases not matched to a gene. CDR3 region: CASSTLAGEETQYF. The CDR3 DNA follows: TGTGCCAGCAGCACTCTAGCGGGAGAAGAGACCCAGTACTTC.

The genes are TRBV3-1 (or the pseudogene TRBV3-2) and TRBJ1-1; tentatively, D is TRBD1 (5 bases). This CDR3 has 14 residues. V lost 6 bases, J lost 4 bases, and 15 bases lay in between. The germline V gene encodes CDR1 LGHDT and CDR2 YNNKEL (reference sequence). In DNA, the CDR3 is TGTGCCAGCAGTTTCAGGGTTTCGGTCACTGAAGCTTTCTTT. Amino acid sequence: CASSFRVSVTEAFF.

The chain joins TRBV6-1 to TRBJ2-3, with TRBD2 as a possible D gene (5 bases). The germline V gene has CDR1 MNHNS and CDR2 SASEGT. Trimming left V 3 bases short and J 5 bases short, with 6 bases between. The CDR3 is 12 residues long. This chain's CDR3 is CASSDTRDTQYF. The CDR3 nucleotides read TGTGCCAGCAGTGACACTAGAGATACGCAGTATTTT.

This sequence joins TRBV19 and TRBJ2-1, with 8 nucleotides matching TRBD2. This CDR3 has 14 residues. Germline V lookup: CDR1 LNHDA, CDR2 SQIVND (reference sequence). Trimming cost V 1 base and J 15 bases; bases outside gene matches: 11. CDR3 in amino acids: CASSIAGGPPHPFF. CDR3 bases: TGTGCCAGTAGTATAGCGGGAGGGCCTCCCCACCCGTTCTTC.

This clone was counted once. The chain's CDR3 is CASRKSSGRASGAGELFF. The CDR3 region has the DNA TGTGCCAGCAGGAAATCTAGCGGGAGGGCCTCTGGGGCCGGGGAGCTGTTTTTT. This chain links TRBV28 with TRBJ2-2; TRBD2 agrees at 12 bases. The CDR3 has 18 residues. Unmatched junction bases numbered 14, after V lost 6 bases and J lost 6 bases. The germline V gene encodes CDR1 MDHEN and CDR2 SYDVKM.

The rearrangement links TRBV5-1 to TRBJ2-3, with D tentatively TRBD1 (7 bases). This CDR3 has 16 amino acids. Germline V gene sequence: CDR1 SGHRS, CDR2 YFSETQ. V lost 4 bases and J lost 0, with 15 bases in between. CDR3 protein: CASSAQGGPSTDTQYF. The CDR3 DNA reads TGCGCCAGCAGCGCCCAGGGGGGCCCCAGCACAGATACGCAGTATTTT.

This clone was seen only once. The chain is built from TRBV15 and TRBJ2-7, with a tentative D call TRBD2 (6 bases). Germline V CDR1 and CDR2: LNHNV, YYDKDF (reference sequence). This CDR3 spans 15 amino acids. V lost 1 base, J lost 3 bases, and 13 bases lay in between. The CDR3, as DNA: TGTGCCACCAGCAGAGGCGCGGGACTTGGCTACGAGCAGTACTTC. Translating it yields CATSRGAGLGYEQYF.

The chain recombines TRBV9 with TRBJ2-1; 10 nucleotides line up with TRBD2. V trimming: 4 bases; J trimming: 4 bases; junction bases outside the gene matches: 8. The CDR3 covers 16 residues. Germline CDR1 is SGDLS and CDR2 is YYNGEE. The CDR3 here is CASSKLAGDLYNEQFF. The DNA of the CDR3 is TGTGCCAGCAGCAAGCTAGCGGGAGACCTTTACAATGAGCAGTTCTTC.

Notes on this clone: A read error may produce the germline difference seen at one junction end. The gene calls are TRBV2 and TRBJ2-7, with D perhaps matching TRBD2 (5 bases). Germline CDR1 is SNHLY and CDR2 is FYNNEI. CDR3 length: 12 amino acids. The CDR3 here is CASDRSGNEQYF. In nucleotides, the CDR3 is TGTGCCAGCGACCGGTCGGGGAACGAACAGTACTTC. Together with reference TRBV2 and TRBJ2-7, the CDR3 gives the full variable domain: EPEVTQTPSHQVTQMGQEVILRCVPISNHLYFYWYRQILGQKVEFLVSFYNNEISEKSEIFDDQFSVERPDGSNFTLKIRSTKLEDSAMYFCASDRSGNEQYFGPGTRLTVT.

The chain uses TRBV6-5 and TRBJ2-2; TRBD1 might be the D (5 bases). Germline V gives CDR1 MNHEY, CDR2 SVGAGI. V was cut by 6 bases and J by 1 base, with 12 bases left in between. The CDR3 covers 15 residues. CDR3 DNA: TGTGCCAGCAGCACAGGATCGGGGAACACCGGGGAGCTGTTTTTT. Amino acid sequence: CASSTGSGNTGELFF.

With respect to this clone: The same CDR3 arises from other DNA sequences in this sample as well. The gene calls are TRBV7-2 and TRBJ2-7, with TRBD2 identical over 8 bases. The V segment lost 3 bases and the J segment 4 bases; nucleotides outside the gene matches: 2. The CDR3 consists of 13 residues. Germline V gene data show CDR1 as SGHTA and CDR2 as FQGNSA. In DNA form, the CDR3 reads TGTGCCAGCAGCTTGGCGGGGGGTTACGAGCAGTACTTC. The encoded protein is CASSLAGGYEQYF. The variable domain in full, with the rest retrieved from reference TRBV7-2 and TRBJ2-7, is GAGVSQSPSNKVTEKGKDVELRCDPISGHTALYWYRQSLGQGLEFLIYFQGNSAPDKSGLPSDRFSAERTGGSVSTLTIQRTQQEDSAVYLCASSLAGGYEQYFGPGTRLTVT.

This clone is a singleton in its sample. V gene TRBV4-2 combines with J gene TRBJ2-5; 11 bases match TRBD2. Germline CDR1 reads LGHNA; CDR2 reads YNFKEQ. The CDR3 is made up of 16 amino acids. J gave up 2 bases and V 7 bases, and 9 bases lay outside the gene matches. The CDR3 reads CASMPSSGGTQETQYF. CDR3 coding DNA: TGTGCCAGCATGCCCTCTAGCGGGGGGACTCAAGAGACCCAGTACTTC.

The chain couples TRBV5-1 to TRBJ2-7, with D unclear. Germline lookup yields CDR1 SGHRS and CDR2 YFSETQ. V lost 0 bases and J 4 bases, leaving 20 bases between the germline ends. The CDR3 consists of 17 residues. The chain's CDR3 is CASSLAEIDPTPYEQYF. The CDR3 DNA reads as TGCGCCAGCAGCTTGGCCGAGATTGATCCTACTCCTTACGAGCAGTACTTC.

The J gene is TRBJ2-1, the V gene TRBV15; TRBD2 matches at 11 bases. The CDR3 totals 14 residues. The junction had 3 bases not matched to a gene; V was cut back by 6 bases and J by 5 bases. CDR1 is LNHNV, CDR2 YYDKDF, per germline (reference sequence). The CDR3 DNA reads TGTGCCACCAGGGGGACTAGCGGCCACAATGAGCAGTTCTTC. It encodes CATRGTSGHNEQFF.

V and J are TRBV6-5 and TRBJ1-2; possible D gene TRBD1, 5 bases. This CDR3 has 15 residues. In germline, CDR1 is MNHEY, CDR2 SVGAGI. Trimming took off 0 bases at V and 6 bases at J, with 14 bases between the two ends. CDR3 loop: CASSYSPVGADGYTF. CDR3 DNA sequence: TGTGCCAGCAGTTACTCTCCGGTAGGGGCTGATGGCTACACCTTC.

V is TRBV2 and J is TRBJ2-7, with D possibly being TRBD2 (7 bases). Germline assignment: CDR1 SNHLY and CDR2 FYNNEI. The CDR3 covers 15 residues. V was cut by 4 bases and J by 3 bases, with 16 bases left in between. The CDR3 is CASSGGGERDYEQYF. DNA for the CDR3: TGTGCCAGCAGTGGAGGGGGGGAAAGAGACTACGAGCAGTACTTC.

CDR3 DNA: TGTGCCAGCAGCCATTCGACGGACTACACTGAAGCTTTCTTT. It codes for CASSHSTDYTEAFF. The chain carries TRBV3-1 (or the pseudogene TRBV3-2) and TRBJ1-1; no definite D call. The CDR3 extends over 14 amino acids. CDR1 is LGHDT and CDR2 is YNNKEL in the germline V gene (reference sequence). Trimming pared 3 bases from V and 3 bases from J, leaving 11 bases between.

This chain links TRBV6-5 with TRBJ2-2; TRBD1 matches 9 bases. CDR3 length: 15 amino acids. The V and J ends lost 7 bases and 4 bases, in that order; junction bases with no gene match: 7. CDR1 MNHEY and CDR2 SVGAGI come from the germline V gene. CDR3 sequence reads: CASTLDRGVTGELFF. Written as DNA, the CDR3 is TGTGCCAGCACCCTGGACAGGGGAGTCACCGGGGAGCTGTTTTTT.

The chain recombines TRBV12-5 with TRBJ2-3; 9 bases match TRBD1. J lost 0 bases, V lost 9 bases, and 7 bases had no gene match. CDR3 size: 15 residues. Germline V CDR1 and CDR2: LGHNT, FRNRAP. CDR3 loop: CASRVGTGSTDTQYF. CDR3 nucleotide sequence: TGTGCTAGCCGTGTAGGGACAGGGAGCACAGATACGCAGTATTTT.

The gene calls are TRBV9 and TRBJ1-2, with D possibly matching TRBD1 (5 bases). V lost 2 bases and J 1 base, leaving 12 bases between the germline ends. CDR3 length: 15 residues. Germline lookup yields CDR1 SGDLS and CDR2 YYNGEE. The CDR3 DNA follows: TGTGCCAGCAGCGTGTTTCTTGACAGTAACTATGGCTACACCTTC. It translates to CASSVFLDSNYGYTF.

The chain recombines TRBV29-1 with TRBJ2-7; D is undetermined. Germline V lookup: CDR1 SQVTM, CDR2 ANQGSEA. With 3 bases removed from V and 0 bases from J, the gap between germline ends came to 9 bases. The CDR3 covers 13 residues. CDR3 DNA: TGCAGCGTTGATGAAGCCGGCTCCTACGAGCAGTACTTC. Residues: CSVDEAGSYEQYF.

The rearrangement links TRBV28 to TRBJ2-7, with TRBD2 identical over 9 bases. The CDR3 consists of 16 residues. J lost 3 bases, V lost 6 bases, and 12 bases had no gene match. Germline CDR1 and CDR2: MDHEN and SYDVKM. The CDR3 DNA reads TGTGCCAGCAGCCCGATGGGGCTAGCGGGACTCTACGAGCAGTACTTC. It encodes CASSPMGLAGLYEQYF. The full variable domain, with the rest looked up from reference TRBV28 and TRBJ2-7, is DVKVTQSSRYLVKRTGEKVFLECVQDMDHENMFWYRQDPGLGLRLIYFSYDVKMKEKGDIPEGYSVSREKKERFSLILESASTNQTSMYLCASSPMGLAGLYEQYFGPGTRLTVT.

V and J are TRBV5-5 and TRBJ2-3, with 11 nucleotides matching TRBD1. The CDR3 loop spans 14 amino acids. Germline lookup yields CDR1 SGHKS and CDR2 YYEKEE (reference sequence). Trimming cost V 7 bases and J 5 bases; bases outside gene matches: 6. In nucleotides, the CDR3 is TGTGCCAGCTCAGGGACAGGGGGTTTAGATACGCAGTATTTT. This codes for CASSGTGGLDTQYF.

The rearrangement joins TRBV24-1 to TRBJ1-2; D perhaps matches TRBD1 (6 bases). The CDR3 has 14 residues. V gave up 4 bases and J gave up 2 bases, with 10 bases separating them. The germline V gene encodes CDR1 KGHDR and CDR2 SFDVKD. The chain's CDR3 is CATSDPQGNYGYTF. CDR3 DNA sequence: TGTGCCACCAGTGACCCACAGGGAAACTATGGCTACACCTTC.